One and the same sample provided the 28 T cell receptor beta chains below, sequenced in a study of beta chain features in type 1 diabetes. Expressed TCRB transcripts were sequenced, since all the RNA that had been isolated was reverse transcribed. The repertoire was sequenced with immunoSEQ multiplex PCR; TCRdb's copy has only in-frame clones and lacks some. Seen here are about 370,000 clones, more than 13% observed once, and the top ten hold 0.019%. The sequenced sample consisted of naive CD4+ T cells from blood. Receptors originate from a woman aged 18-29 years in good health.

This clone was recorded a few times. The gene calls are TRBV7-9 and TRBJ2-1; 7 positions agree with TRBD2. J lost 0 bases, V lost 6 bases, and 5 bases had no gene match. CDR1 is SEHNR, CDR2 FQNEAQ, per germline (reference sequence). The length of the CDR3 is 15 residues. The CDR3 reads CASSLSGVSYNEQFF. The DNA of the CDR3 is TGTGCCAGCAGTTTAAGCGGGGTCTCCTACAATGAGCAGTTCTTC.

This clone was seen once. The V call is TRBV5-4, the J call TRBJ2-5; the match to TRBD2 covers 7 bases. This CDR3 comprises 14 residues. Losses at the gene ends were 5 bases for V and 7 bases for J; bases not matched to a gene: 11. CDR1 and CDR2 (germline): SGHNT, YYREEE (reference sequence). This CDR3 is CASSIAGPAATQYF. As DNA, the CDR3 is TGTGCCAGCAGTATAGCGGGCCCCGCGGCGACCCAGTACTTC.

This clone was counted between two and nine times. The chain has TRBV15 and TRBJ1-1; tentatively, D is TRBD1 (5 bases). Trimming shortened V by 0 bases and J by 4 bases, and 9 bases separated the two germline ends. The CDR3 has 14 residues. Per germline, CDR1 LNHNV and CDR2 YYDKDF (reference sequence). As DNA, the CDR3 is TGTGCCACCAGCAGAGACAGGGCGGTCACTGAAGCTTTCTTT. Its translation is CATSRDRAVTEAFF.

This clone has only a few counts. The rearrangement joins TRBV29-1 to TRBJ2-2, with 7 bases fitting TRBD1. V trimming: 1 base; J trimming: 5 bases; junction bases outside the gene matches: 7. The CDR3 spans 15 residues. Per germline, CDR1 SQVTM and CDR2 ANQGSEA. The CDR3 DNA sequence: TGCAGCGTTGAAGCGACAGGGCGTAGGACCGGGGAGCTGTTTTTT. Translation: CSVEATGRRTGELFF.

The V and J genes are TRBV19 and TRBJ2-1; 9 bases are a match to TRBD1. The CDR3 is 16 amino acids. The V segment lost 9 bases and the J segment 8 bases; nucleotides outside the gene matches: 17. Germline V CDR1 and CDR2: LNHDA, SQIVND (reference sequence). The CDR3 sequence: CASGGGGTGWFDEQFF. In nucleotides, the CDR3 is TGTGCCAGCGGAGGGGGCGGGACAGGGTGGTTCGATGAGCAGTTCTTC. Supplemented by reference TRBV19 and TRBJ2-1, the full variable domain reads DGGITQSPKYLFRKEGQNVTLSCEQNLNHDAMYWYRQDPGQGLRLIYYSQIVNDFQKGDIAEGYSVSREKKESFPLTVTSAQKNPTAFYLCASGGGGTGWFDEQFFGPGTRLTVL.

This clone was counted between two and nine times. A read error may account for a junction end that differs from germline. CDR3 sequence (DNA): TGTGCCAGCACCTATCACGGGACAGACTCTTATTTT. Its protein product is CASTYHGTDSYF. V gene TRBV2 combines with J gene TRBJ1-4; 7 nucleotides align to TRBD1. The CDR3 loop spans 12 amino acids. Germline loops: CDR1 SNHLY, CDR2 FYNNEI.

This clone was seen only a few times. CDR3 in DNA: TGCGCCAGCAGCCCGTTTAGTCCCATGAACACTGAAGCTTTCTTT. As protein: CASSPFSPMNTEAFF. The chain combines TRBV4-1 with TRBJ1-1; D not certain. Germline loops: CDR1 MGHRA, CDR2 YSYEKL. CDR3 length: 15 amino acids. V was pared by 4 bases and J by 0 bases, with 12 bases between.

The chain has TRBV4-3 and TRBJ1-2; 9 positions agree with TRBD1. The CDR3 is 15 residues long. Germline CDR1 is LGHNA and CDR2 is YSLEER. V gave up 3 bases and J gave up 8 bases; unmatched junction bases: 10. Written as DNA, the CDR3 is TGCGCCAGCAGCCAGTGGACAGGGGAGATTGGAGGCTACACCTTC. Amino acid sequence: CASSQWTGEIGGYTF.

This clone was recorded a few times. The chain joins TRBV14 to TRBJ1-1; TRBD1 might be the D (5 bases). The V end lost 4 bases, the J end lost 1 base, and 7 bases lay between the germline ends. Germline loops: CDR1 SGHDN, CDR2 FVKESK. The CDR3 extends over 13 amino acids. CDR3 in amino acids: CASSRGQNTEAFF. CDR3 nucleotide sequence: TGTGCCAGCAGCCGAGGACAGAACACTGAAGCTTTCTTT.

The sample holds a few counts of this clone. The chain uses TRBV2 and TRBJ2-5; TRBD2 matches 10 bases. The length of the CDR3 is 16 residues. In germline, CDR1 is SNHLY, CDR2 FYNNEI. The J segment lost 4 bases and the V segment lost 4 bases, leaving 9 bases of the junction unmatched. The CDR3 spells CASSGAKREGPETQYF. As DNA, the CDR3 is TGTGCCAGCAGTGGGGCCAAGCGGGAGGGCCCAGAGACCCAGTACTTC.

About this clone itself: Within the sample, other DNA sequences also encode this same CDR3. The chain joins TRBV5-1 to TRBJ2-5; D is uncertain. Between the trimmed V and J ends, which lost 5 bases and 1 base, there was a span of 9 bases. In germline, CDR1 is SGHRS, CDR2 YFSETQ. The CDR3 has 13 amino acids. The CDR3 DNA follows: TGCGCCAGCAGAAGAGGCCTCCAAGAGACCCAGTACTTC. This gives the protein CASRRGLQETQYF.

The V and J genes are TRBV30 and TRBJ2-1; a weak D match, TRBD2 (5 bases). With 0 bases removed from V and 10 bases from J, the gap between germline ends came to 7 bases. The CDR3 spans 11 residues. Germline V gene lookup returns CDR1 GTSNPN and CDR2 SVGIG (reference sequence). CDR3 sequence reads: CAWSVVAEQFF. The CDR3 DNA is TGTGCCTGGAGTGTGGTAGCGGAGCAGTTCTTC.

Concerning this clone: Other nucleotide sequences in the sample specify the same CDR3. The rearrangement uses TRBV5-1 and TRBJ2-7; D gene unclear. Looked up from germline, CDR1 is SGHRS and CDR2 is YFSETQ. V was shortened by 0 bases and J by 0 bases, with 7 bases between the two germline ends. The CDR3 length is 14 residues. The CDR3: CASSLGPSSYEQYF. The CDR3 DNA follows: TGCGCCAGCAGCTTGGGTCCGAGCTCCTACGAGCAGTACTTC.

This clone was detected only a few times. The gene calls are TRBV13 and TRBJ2-5; no clear D gene. The end of the DNA is better explained by TRBJ2-7, so the J call may be wrong. The CDR3 runs 11 residues. Germline V gene sequence: CDR1 PRHDT, CDR2 FYEKMQ (reference sequence). Written as DNA, the CDR3 is TGTGCCAGCAGCCCCCTCCACGAGCAGTACTTC. This encodes CASSPLHEQYF.

This clone was seen only a few times. The gene calls are TRBV28 and TRBJ2-4, with TRBD2 matching over 10 bases. V was clipped by 2 bases and J by 0 bases; unmatched bases: 4. The CDR3 is 17 amino acids. Germline loops: CDR1 MDHEN, CDR2 SYDVKM. CDR3 region: CASSLTSGALAKNIQYF. Here the CDR3 DNA reads TGTGCCAGCAGTTTAACTAGCGGGGCACTAGCCAAAAACATTCAGTACTTC.

Only a few counts were recorded for this clone. The V and J genes are TRBV19 and TRBJ2-1, with D maybe TRBD2 (6 bases). The CDR3 has 13 amino acids. Deletions cut 6 bases from V and 9 bases from J, with 15 bases between. Per germline, CDR1 LNHDA and CDR2 SQIVND (reference sequence). DNA of the CDR3: TGTGCCAGTAGCGGGAGACCTCGAGGTGAGCAGTTCTTC. Its translation is CASSGRPRGEQFF.

This rearrangement joins TRBV11-2 to TRBJ2-3; 9 positions agree with TRBD2. CDR3 size: 17 residues. V gave up 5 bases and J gave up 2 bases; unmatched junction bases: 11. Looked up from germline, CDR1 is SGHAT and CDR2 is FQNNGV. In nucleotides, the CDR3 is TGTGCCAGCAGCCCCTTCGGGCTAGCGGGGATCACAGATACGCAGTATTTT. Protein product: CASSPFGLAGITDTQYF.

V usage is TRBV5-4 and J usage is TRBJ2-5; D perhaps matches TRBD2 (5 bases). Germline CDR1 SGHNT, CDR2 YYREEE (reference sequence). Deletions cut 1 base from V and 4 bases from J, with 11 bases between. The CDR3 sequence is 14 residues long. CDR3 region: CASSLSGGGETQYF. CDR3 in DNA: TGTGCCAGCAGCTTGAGTGGAGGAGGAGAGACCCAGTACTTC.

V and J are TRBV29-1 and TRBJ2-5, with D possibly being TRBD1 (6 bases). The CDR3 contains 14 residues. The germline V gene has CDR1 SQVTM and CDR2 ANQGSEA. Trimming pared 4 bases from V and 5 bases from J, leaving 17 bases between. CDR3 region: CSVVEQGRRETQYF. The CDR3, as DNA: TGCAGCGTTGTCGAACAGGGAAGGCGGGAGACCCAGTACTTC.

This clone was detected a few times. The V call is TRBV28, the J call TRBJ2-7; possibly TRBD2 for D (6 bases). Deletions cut 8 bases from V and 2 bases from J, with 31 bases between. From germline, CDR1 is MDHEN and CDR2 SYDVKM. The CDR3 is 19 residues long. The CDR3 bases are TGTGCCAGCTACTACGTAGGAGGACGAAAACTCGGGACTCCCTACGAGCAGTACTTC. Its protein product is CASYYVGGRKLGTPYEQYF.

Only a few counts were recorded for this clone. The rearrangement links TRBV30 to TRBJ1-3, with D possibly being TRBD1 (5 bases). Trimming removed 0 bases at V and 10 bases at J, with 16 bases between. Germline CDR1 and CDR2: GTSNPN and SVGIG (reference sequence). The CDR3 totals 14 residues. CDR3 sequence reads: CAWSVPRQMETIYF. CDR3 DNA: TGTGCCTGGAGTGTACCACGACAGATGGAGACCATATATTTT.

The table lists this clone with a few counts. This sequence joins TRBV9 and TRBJ2-1, with 8 bases lining up with TRBD2. CDR3 length: 17 residues. The germline CDR1 and CDR2 sequences are SGDLS and YYNGEE. Trimming took 3 bases from V and 2 from J; bases not matched to a gene: 10. This chain's CDR3 is CASSALVAGSPYNEQFF. The CDR3 DNA reads TGTGCCAGCAGCGCTCTGGTAGCGGGAAGCCCCTACAATGAGCAGTTCTTC.

This clone was detected a few times. This chain uses TRBV15 with TRBJ2-6, with 9 bases fitting TRBD1. The CDR3 has 20 amino acids. CDR1 and CDR2 from the germline V gene are LNHNV and YYDKDF (reference sequence). Trimming took 0 bases from V and 1 from J; bases not matched to a gene: 10. The CDR3 DNA sequence: TGTGCCACCAGCAGAGATCATCCGGGACAGGGCTCTTCTGGGGCCAACGTCCTGACTTTC. Protein product: CATSRDHPGQGSSGANVLTF.

The CDR3 loop is CASSFTSANNEQFF. The DNA for the CDR3 is TGTGCCAGCAGCTTTACTAGCGCCAACAATGAGCAGTTCTTC. J is TRBJ2-1 and V is TRBV11-2; 7 positions agree with TRBD2. CDR3 length: 14 amino acids. Germline CDR1 is SGHAT and CDR2 is FQNNGV. Germline trimming cut 3 bases from V and 5 bases from J; bases unmatched to any gene: 4. The full variable domain, rest sourced from reference TRBV11-2 and TRBJ2-1, is EAGVAQSPRYKIIEKRQSVAFWCNPISGHATLYWYQQILGQGPKLLIQFQNNGVVDDSQLPKDRFSAERLKGVDSTLKIQPAKLEDSAVYLCASSFTSANNEQFFGPGTRLTVL.

This clone has more than one count but fewer than ten. This rearrangement joins TRBV29-1 to TRBJ1-2; 7 nucleotides match TRBD1. Germline V lookup: CDR1 SQVTM, CDR2 ANQGSEA. The CDR3 sequence is 15 residues long. V lost 6 bases to trimming and J lost 8 bases; unmatched junction nucleotides: 18. The CDR3 DNA reads TGCAGCGTAGGCACTACAGGGGCTGGAGTTACGGGCTACACCTTC. Its protein product is CSVGTTGAGVTGYTF. Full variable domain (rest looked up from reference TRBV29-1 and TRBJ1-2): SAVISQKPSRDICQRGTSLTIQCQVDSQVTMMFWYRQQPGQSLTLIATANQGSEATYESGFVIDKFPISRPNLTFSTLTVSNMSPEDSSIYLCSVGTTGAGVTGYTFGSGTRLTVV.

The V gene is TRBV5-1, the J gene TRBJ2-1; the match to TRBD2 covers 7 bases. V trimming: 0 bases; J trimming: 8 bases; junction bases outside the gene matches: 8. The germline CDR1 and CDR2 sequences are SGHRS and YFSETQ. CDR3 size: 15 residues. CDR3 DNA: TGCGCCAGCAGCTTGGCCCGGGAGGAGCGAGATGAGCAGTTCTTC. Encoded protein: CASSLAREERDEQFF.

This clone was seen more than once but under ten times. J is TRBJ2-3 and V is TRBV28, with D tentatively TRBD2 (6 bases). CDR3 size: 14 residues. The V end was cut by 8 bases, the J end by 2 bases, with 14 bases between. Germline V gives CDR1 MDHEN, CDR2 SYDVKM. The CDR3 protein is CASPPTRITDTQYF. The DNA for the CDR3 is TGTGCCAGCCCCCCGACTAGGATCACAGATACGCAGTATTTT.

The sample holds a few counts of this clone. The chain carries TRBV2 and TRBJ1-5; D possibly corresponds to TRBD1 (5 bases). The V end was cut by 1 base, the J end by 3 bases, with 7 bases between. Germline CDR1 SNHLY, CDR2 FYNNEI. The CDR3 spans 14 residues. The CDR3 DNA follows: TGTGCCAGCAGTGAAGGCAGGGCCAATCAGCCCCAGCATTTT. Its protein is CASSEGRANQPQHF.